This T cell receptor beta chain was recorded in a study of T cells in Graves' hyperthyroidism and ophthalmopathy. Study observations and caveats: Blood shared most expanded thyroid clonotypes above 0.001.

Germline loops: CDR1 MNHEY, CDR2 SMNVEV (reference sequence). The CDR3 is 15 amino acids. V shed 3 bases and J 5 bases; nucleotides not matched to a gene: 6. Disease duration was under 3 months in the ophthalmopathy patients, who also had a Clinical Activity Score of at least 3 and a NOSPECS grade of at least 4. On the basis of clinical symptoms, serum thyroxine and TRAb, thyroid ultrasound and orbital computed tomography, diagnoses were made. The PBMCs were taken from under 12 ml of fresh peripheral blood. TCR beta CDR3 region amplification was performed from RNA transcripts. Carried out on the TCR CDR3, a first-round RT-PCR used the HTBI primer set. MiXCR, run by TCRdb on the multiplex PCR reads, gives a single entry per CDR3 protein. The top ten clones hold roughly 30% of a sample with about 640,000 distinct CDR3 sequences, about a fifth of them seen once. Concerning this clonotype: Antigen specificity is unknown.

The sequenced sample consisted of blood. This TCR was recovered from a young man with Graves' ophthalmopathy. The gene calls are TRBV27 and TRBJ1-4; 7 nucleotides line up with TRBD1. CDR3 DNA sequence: TGTGCCAGCAGTTTCTCATTGGGACAGAATGAAAAACTGTTTTTT. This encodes CASSFSLGQNEKLFF.